The text below deals with one TCR beta chain. These data come from a study of technical replicates of blood from several donors. Method: immunoSEQ multiplex PCR; TCRdb's copy keeps in-frame clones and lacks some. The sample has tens of thousands of clones, more than 75% seen once; the top ten hold about 4.7%. The CDR3 is 13 residues long. Germline lookup yields CDR1 LNHDA and CDR2 SQIVND (reference sequence). V was clipped by 3 bases and J by 6 bases, with 11 bases between them. Sequencing was carried out using PBMCs. The TCR originated in a human donor in good health. Some clones in this sample may be carry-over from other donors' samples. The chain recombines TRBV19 with TRBJ1-1, with D maybe TRBD1 (5 bases). CDR3 region: CASSIGGKSEAFF. The DNA of the CDR3 is TGTGCCAGTAGTATTGGGGGGAAGTCTGAAGCTTTCTTT.